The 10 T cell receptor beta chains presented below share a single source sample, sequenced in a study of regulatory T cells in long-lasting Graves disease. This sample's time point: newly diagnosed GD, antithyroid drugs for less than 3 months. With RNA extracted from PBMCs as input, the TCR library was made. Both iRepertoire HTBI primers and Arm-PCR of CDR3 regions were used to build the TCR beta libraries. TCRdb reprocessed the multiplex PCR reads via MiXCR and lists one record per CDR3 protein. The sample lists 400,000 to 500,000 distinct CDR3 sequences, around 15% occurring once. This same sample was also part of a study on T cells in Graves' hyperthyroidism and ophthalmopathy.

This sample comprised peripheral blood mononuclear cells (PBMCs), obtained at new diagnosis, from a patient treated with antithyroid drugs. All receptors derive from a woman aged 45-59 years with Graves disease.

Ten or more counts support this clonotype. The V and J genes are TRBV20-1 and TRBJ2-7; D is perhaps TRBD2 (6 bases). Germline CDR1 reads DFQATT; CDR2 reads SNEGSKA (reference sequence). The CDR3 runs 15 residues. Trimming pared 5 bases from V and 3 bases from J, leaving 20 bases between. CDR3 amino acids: CSASRMDYQHYEQYF. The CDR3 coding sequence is TGCAGTGCTTCGAGGATGGACTATCAGCACTACGAGCAGTACTTC.

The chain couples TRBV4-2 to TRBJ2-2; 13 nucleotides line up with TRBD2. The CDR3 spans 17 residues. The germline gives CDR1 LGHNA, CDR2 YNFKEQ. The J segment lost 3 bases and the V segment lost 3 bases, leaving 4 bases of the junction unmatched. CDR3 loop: CASSHRGLAGYTGELFF. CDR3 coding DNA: TGTGCCAGCAGCCATAGGGGACTAGCGGGATACACCGGGGAGCTGTTTTTT.

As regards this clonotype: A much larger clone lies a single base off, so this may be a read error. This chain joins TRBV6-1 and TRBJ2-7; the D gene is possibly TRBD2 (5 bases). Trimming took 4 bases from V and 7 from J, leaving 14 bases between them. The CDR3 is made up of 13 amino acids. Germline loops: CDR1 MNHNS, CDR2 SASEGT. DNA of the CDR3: TGTGCCAGCAGTGTCCGGGATCTTCAGGAGCAGTACTTC. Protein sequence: CASSVRDLQEQYF.

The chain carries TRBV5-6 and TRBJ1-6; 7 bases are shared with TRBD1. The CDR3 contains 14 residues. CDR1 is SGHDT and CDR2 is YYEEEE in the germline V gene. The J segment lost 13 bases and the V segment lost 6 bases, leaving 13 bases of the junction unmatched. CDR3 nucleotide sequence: TGTGCCAGCACCGCGGACAGGCCCTTCGGCCCCCTCCACTTT. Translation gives CASTADRPFGPLHF.

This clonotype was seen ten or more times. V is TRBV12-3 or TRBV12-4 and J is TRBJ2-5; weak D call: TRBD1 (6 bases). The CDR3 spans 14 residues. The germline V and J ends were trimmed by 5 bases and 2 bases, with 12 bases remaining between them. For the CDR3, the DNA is TGTGCCAGCAGTCCCTACAGGGTTCAAGAGACCCAGTACTTC. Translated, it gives CASSPYRVQETQYF.

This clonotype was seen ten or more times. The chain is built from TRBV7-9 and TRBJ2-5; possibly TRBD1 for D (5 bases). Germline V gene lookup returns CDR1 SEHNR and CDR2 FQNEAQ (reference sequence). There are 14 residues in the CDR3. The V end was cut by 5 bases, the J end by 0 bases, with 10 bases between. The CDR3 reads CASSIAGYQETQYF. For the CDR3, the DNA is TGTGCCAGCAGCATCGCAGGGTACCAAGAGACCCAGTACTTC.

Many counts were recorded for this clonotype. The CDR3 DNA reads as TGTGCCAGCAGCCTAACAACAGGGGTGCGGCGGGAGGGCGCAGATACGCAGTATTTT. Translation gives CASSLTTGVRREGADTQYF. The chain links TRBV28 to TRBJ2-3; TRBD2 aligns across 9 bases. J lost 4 bases, V lost 6 bases, and 20 bases had no gene match. In germline, CDR1 is MDHEN, CDR2 SYDVKM. There are 19 residues in the CDR3.

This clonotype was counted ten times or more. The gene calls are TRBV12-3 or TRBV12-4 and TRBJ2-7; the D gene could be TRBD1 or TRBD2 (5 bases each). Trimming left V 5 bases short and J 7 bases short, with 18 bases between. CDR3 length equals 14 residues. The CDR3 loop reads CASSPSGPPGEQYF. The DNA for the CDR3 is TGTGCCAGCAGTCCTTCGGGACCCCCTGGAGAGCAGTACTTC.

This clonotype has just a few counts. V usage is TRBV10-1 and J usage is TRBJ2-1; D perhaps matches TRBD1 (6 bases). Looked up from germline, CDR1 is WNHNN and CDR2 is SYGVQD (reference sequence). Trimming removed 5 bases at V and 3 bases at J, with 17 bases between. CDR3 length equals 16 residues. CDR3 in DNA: TGCGCCAGCAGTCCCTCGGCAAGGGGGAACTACAATGAGCAGTTCTTC. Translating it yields CASSPSARGNYNEQFF.

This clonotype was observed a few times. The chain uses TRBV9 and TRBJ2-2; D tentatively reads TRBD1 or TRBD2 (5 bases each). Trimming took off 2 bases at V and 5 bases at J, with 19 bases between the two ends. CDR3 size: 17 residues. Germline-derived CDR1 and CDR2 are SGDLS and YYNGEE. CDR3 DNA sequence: TGTGCCAGCAGCGTGGGAAAGTGGGGGAGTGGAACCGGGGAGCTGTTTTTT. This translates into CASSVGKWGSGTGELFF.